The present entry profiles one T cell receptor (beta chain) with its context. Its antigen is not known. At one boundary the junction diverges from the germline segment, which might be a read error. The sample belongs to a study of circulating tumor DNA in untreated peripheral T-cell lymphoma. Findings of the study overall: In about 76% of patients, tumor-specific clonotypes were identified.

The CDR3 sequence is 15 residues long. In germline, CDR1 is LNHDA, CDR2 SQIVND (reference sequence). This tumor tissue came from a pretreatment baseline collection. The assay was immunoSEQ multiplex PCR, and TCRdb's table has in-frame clones only and misses some. Of 7,000 or so clones detected, about 75% appear once; the ten largest clones hold approximately 17%. Material for sequencing was tumor tissue. V and J are TRBV19 and TRBJ2-3; D call uncertain. The TCR originated in a human donor with peripheral T-cell lymphoma. The DNA of the CDR3 is TGTGCCAGTAGTATAGGACCCTTCAGCACAAATACGCAGTATTTT. This sequence encodes CASSIGPFSTNTQYF. Based on the CDR3 plus reference TRBV19 and TRBJ2-3, the full variable domain is DGGITQSPKYLFRKEGQNVTLSCEQNLNHDAMYWYRQDPGQGLRLIYYSQIVNDFQKGDIAEGYSVSREKKESFPLTVTSAQKNPTAFYLCASSIGPFSTNTQYFGPGTRLTVL.